This T cell receptor (beta chain) was identified in a study of beta chain features in type 1 diabetes (dated by TCRdb to the late 2010s). Notes on the research overall: Patients and healthy donors did not differ in mean age, gender distribution, total cell number or subset yield. A total of under 120,000,000 sorted cells were examined across all samples, and RNA yield correlated strongly with the number of cells per subset. The study compared the TCRB repertoires of sorted circulating CD4+ T cell subsets in recently diagnosed type 1 diabetes patients with those in matched healthy donors. Regulatory and stem cell-like memory subsets were isolated from only 8 patients and roughly 8 healthy donors, whereas naive and central memory subsets came from all 30 or so donors.

On the study overall, not on this receptor specifically: PCR may preferentially amplify shorter templates, but because patient and control samples were amplified and corrected together, any resulting skew would affect both groups equally. Only small numbers of individuals were included in the HLA sub-analyses, which left unresolved whether HLA type had any influence on TCRB rearrangement. In all four CD4+ subsets, TCRB CDR3 length was moderately but significantly shorter in type 1 diabetes patients. At VDJ recombination sites, type 1 diabetes patients had fewer insertions and more deleted nucleotides, which implies abnormalities in thymic rearrangement. Because cDNA was sequenced instead of genomic DNA, activated cells with high expression could be over-represented, although the groups did not differ in activation or CD3 levels. Naive, central memory and regulatory TCRB repertoires appeared to be more alike among patients than among healthy donors.

The germline V gene yields SGHTA for CDR1 and FQGNSA for CDR2. Trimming at the junction amounts to 5 bases on V and 5 bases on J, and the germline ends lie 12 bases apart. The CDR3 has 13 amino acids, counting the end cysteine and phenylalanine. This entry keeps only the CDR3 DNA: 39 bases, framed from base 1. The High Capacity cDNA Reverse Transcription Kit was used to reverse transcribe all of the isolated RNA, meaning that expressed TCRB transcripts were what got sequenced. Deep immunoSEQ sequencing was applied to naive, central memory and regulatory T cell samples, giving an average of roughly 3.5 million total reads per sample. Sorted cells were lysed in RLT buffer and RNA was extracted with DNase-treated RNeasy Micro or Mini kits, depending on cell number. To prevent cross-contamination, each cell subset was processed individually, whereas patient and healthy donor samples were processed jointly. The immunoSEQ multiplex PCR was used to amplify TCRB sequences from cDNA, yielding 87-bp fragments that span the CDR3 region. The amplicons were sequenced using the Illumina HiSeq platform. The published analysis was carried out like this. Synthetic template baselines were used to correct PCR bias computationally, reads within Hamming distance 2 were collapsed, and singletons that could not be merged were discarded. Reads were aligned to IMGT to assign V, D and J genes, CDR3 length, and insertions or deletions at six rearrangement sites. Within each subset, clonotype counts were normalized to sorted cell number, and only after that were true diversity and Gini coefficients computed with the tcR R package. The overlap coefficient, calculated on TCRB nucleotide sequences, was used to quantify repertoire sharing. The table was pulled from immuneACCESS by TCRdb, which kept in-frame rearrangements only. Such tables lose some clones; where checked, under half of the loss comes from unresolved V genes, and the rest has no known cause. V and J calls plus clone size are reproduced from that table; the DNA served to infer D and trimming. This sample gives roughly 350,000 clones in total; 9.6% of them show up just once. The ten largest clones take up roughly 0.54% of the sample.

From each donor, a single peripheral blood sample of 90 to 150 mL on average was drawn into heparinised tubes. Using a panel that included CD45RO, CCR7, CD25, CD127, CD95 and CD27, naive, central memory, regulatory and stem cell-like memory CD4+ T cells were sorted on a BD FACSAria II. All sorted populations exceeded 95% purity. PBMCs were separated immediately by Lymphoprep density gradient centrifugation and were stained directly, without being cultured. So that batch effects would be minimized, each experiment stained and sorted samples in pairs, pairing one healthy donor with one patient. This clone came up a few times. Its antigen specificity is not known. No per-base quality is available; no much larger clone lies one base away.

The chain couples TRBV7-2 to TRBJ2-5; the D gene is perhaps TRBD1 or TRBD2, as each covers 5 bases. What was sequenced was central memory CD4+ T cells from blood. This clonotype was obtained from a man between 25 and 39 years old with type 1 diabetes. The CDR3 region: CASSPGPGETQYF. The nucleotide sequence is TGTGCCAGCAGCCCGGGACCCGGGGAGACCCAGTACTTC.